The table lists the clone carrying this T cell receptor beta chain with many counts. Its antigen is still unknown. Trimming removed 0 bases from V and 5 bases from J, with 20 bases in between. CDR3 length: 18 amino acids. Per germline, CDR1 LGHDT and CDR2 YNNKEL (reference sequence). The entry originates in a study of regulatory T cells in long-lasting Graves disease. Study observations and caveats: Fewer public clonotypes were shared by new patients (approximately 970) than by persistent patients (about 3,000). Persistent Graves' patients showed reduced TCR diversity versus newly diagnosed patients.

Arm-PCR of CDR3 regions with iRepertoire HTBI primers generated TCR beta libraries. TCRdb re-analysed the multiplex PCR reads in MiXCR, keeping a single row per CDR3 protein. The sample records some 560,000 distinct CDR3 sequences, approximately 16% being singletons. Documented time point: newly diagnosed GD, antithyroid drugs for less than 3 months. The TCR library was made from RNA that had been extracted from PBMCs in TRIzol. Graves' disease diagnoses used American Thyroid Association guidelines. Separately, the same data were catalogued under a study of T cells in Graves' hyperthyroidism and ophthalmopathy. As that study records: With the HTBI primer set, the TCR CDR3 went through a first round of RT-PCR.

The receptor's source is a woman aged 40-65 years with Graves disease. The sequenced sample was peripheral blood mononuclear cells (PBMCs), obtained at new diagnosis, from a patient treated with antithyroid drugs. The chain joins TRBV3-1 to TRBJ2-1; the D call may be TRBD1 or TRBD2 (5 bases each). This CDR3 reads CASSQDPLRDLIHNEQFF. CDR3 bases: TGTGCCAGCAGCCAAGATCCCCTCCGGGACCTCATCCACAATGAGCAGTTCTTC.